The sequence of this TCR beta chain was determined in a study of T cells in Graves' hyperthyroidism and ophthalmopathy. Study in general: Specimen type is peripheral blood, collected at initial diagnosis prior to any treatment.

This clonotype has ten or more counts. Its matching antigen is unknown. Thyroid ultrasound, orbital computed tomography, clinical symptoms, and serum thyroxine and TRAb underpinned diagnoses. Source material for PBMCs was less than 12 ml fresh peripheral blood. The CDR3 has 14 amino acids. J gave up 5 bases and V 2 bases, and 4 bases lay outside the gene matches. Looked up from germline, CDR1 is SNHLY and CDR2 is FYNNEI. Study-wide results and limits: In the blood, most expanded thyroid clonotypes above 0.001 appeared as well.

Amplification of TCR beta CDR3 regions used RNA as the template. A first-round RT-PCR of the TCR CDR3 used the HTBI primer set. TCRdb reanalysed the multiplex PCR reads using MiXCR and keeps one entry per CDR3 protein. Among 360,000 or so distinct CDR3 sequences listed, around 18% were seen once. The V gene is TRBV2, the J gene TRBJ2-7; 9 positions agree with TRBD1. The sequence was obtained from a woman aged 35 to 49 with Graves' ophthalmopathy. The sequenced sample consisted of blood. The CDR3 bases are TGTGCCAGCAGTGAAAGGGACAGGGTTCACGAGCAGTACTTC. This translates into CASSERDRVHEQYF.